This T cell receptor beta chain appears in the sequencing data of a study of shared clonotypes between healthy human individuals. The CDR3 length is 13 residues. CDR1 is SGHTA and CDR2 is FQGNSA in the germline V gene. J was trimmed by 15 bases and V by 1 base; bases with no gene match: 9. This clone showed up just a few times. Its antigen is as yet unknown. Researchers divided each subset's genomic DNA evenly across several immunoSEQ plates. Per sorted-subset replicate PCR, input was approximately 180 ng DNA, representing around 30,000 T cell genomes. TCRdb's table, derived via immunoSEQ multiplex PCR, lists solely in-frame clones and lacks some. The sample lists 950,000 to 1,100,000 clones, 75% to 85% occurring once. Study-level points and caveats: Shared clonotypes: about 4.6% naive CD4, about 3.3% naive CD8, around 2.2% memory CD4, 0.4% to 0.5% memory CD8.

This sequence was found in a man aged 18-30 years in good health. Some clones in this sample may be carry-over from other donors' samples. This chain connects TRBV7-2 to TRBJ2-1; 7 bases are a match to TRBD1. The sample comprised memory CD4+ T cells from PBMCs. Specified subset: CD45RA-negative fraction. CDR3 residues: CASSLERGREAFF. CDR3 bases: TGTGCCAGCAGCTTAGAGAGGGGGCGAGAAGCGTTCTTC. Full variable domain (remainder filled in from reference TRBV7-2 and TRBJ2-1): GAGVSQSPSNKVTEKGKDVELRCDPISGHTALYWYRQSLGQGLEFLIYFQGNSAPDKSGLPSDRFSAERTGGSVSTLTIQRTQQEDSAVYLCASSLERGREAFFGPGTRLTVL.